Listed here are 29 T cell receptor beta chains from one sample, sequenced in a study of identical twins (dated by TCRdb to the mid-2010s). The library relied on 5' RACE. TCRdb records Illumina HiSeq 2000 as the sequencer. TCRdb applied fastp at Q25 and MiXCR to the public reads, then kept only in-frame beta chains. CDR3 protein duplicates are merged, each entry listing the most common genes and DNA. This sample holds 700,000 or so distinct CDR3 sequences; 21% were observed only once. The ten largest clonotypes hold more than 4% of the sample. The same data also contributed to another study, on T cells expressing NK-cell markers.

Sequencing was performed on PBMCs. These receptors originate from a woman aged 18 to 35 in good health.

The sample holds many counts of this clonotype. The CDR3 spells CASRGSGFANTGELFF. CDR3 in DNA: TGTGCCAGTAGAGGTAGTGGATTCGCGAACACCGGGGAGCTGTTTTTT. V is TRBV6-1 and J is TRBJ2-2; D remains ambiguous. The CDR3 extends over 16 amino acids. Germline V gene data show CDR1 as MNHNS and CDR2 as SASEGT. With 9 bases removed from V and 0 bases from J, the gap between germline ends came to 17 bases.

This chain connects TRBV20-1 to TRBJ1-2; D may be TRBD1 (5 bases). The V end was cut by 4 bases, the J end by 8 bases, with 23 bases between. Per the germline V gene, CDR1 is DFQATT and CDR2 is SNEGSKA (reference sequence). The CDR3 sequence is 15 residues long. The CDR3 spells CSATSGTINLGGYTF. In DNA, the CDR3 is TGCAGTGCTACCTCCGGGACGATAAACCTAGGGGGCTACACCTTC.

The V and J genes are TRBV29-1 and TRBJ2-3; 7 positions match TRBD1. Trimming cost V 3 bases and J 2 bases; bases outside gene matches: 14. The CDR3 loop spans 17 amino acids. Germline CDR1 and CDR2: SQVTM and ANQGSEA. CDR3 amino acids: CSVEGRDRGVLTDTQYF. The CDR3 DNA reads TGCAGCGTTGAGGGCCGGGACAGAGGCGTCCTCACAGATACGCAGTATTTT.

The chain uses TRBV7-6 and TRBJ2-1; 8 nucleotides agree with TRBD2. CDR1 and CDR2 (germline): SGHVS, FNYEAQ. This CDR3 spans 18 amino acids. V shed 5 bases, J shed 0 bases, and the junction held 12 bases outside the gene matches. DNA for the CDR3: TGTGCCAGCAGCCCGACCTCGAGCGGGGGAGCCTCCTACAATGAGCAGTTCTTC. Its protein product is CASSPTSSGGASYNEQFF.

This chain connects TRBV27 to TRBJ2-7; 8 nucleotides agree with TRBD1. The CDR3 contains 16 residues. V shed 6 bases, J shed 2 bases, and the junction held 12 bases outside the gene matches. Germline V gene lookup returns CDR1 MNHEY and CDR2 SMNVEV (reference sequence). The CDR3 sequence: CASSPRGTGITYEQYF. In nucleotides, the CDR3 is TGTGCCAGCAGCCCACGTGGGACAGGCATTACCTACGAGCAGTACTTC.

This chain uses TRBV27 with TRBJ1-1, with D unresolved. CDR1 is MNHEY and CDR2 is SMNVEV in the germline V gene (reference sequence). The CDR3 totals 13 residues. The V and J ends lost 6 bases and 1 base respectively, with 9 bases between them. The chain's CDR3 is CASRGSRNTEAFF. The CDR3 DNA is TGTGCCAGCAGGGGTTCCCGGAACACTGAAGCTTTCTTT.

Only a few counts were recorded for this clonotype. The V gene is TRBV5-5, the J gene TRBJ2-3, with 9 bases that match TRBD2. There are 15 residues in the CDR3. J was trimmed by 2 bases and V by 4 bases; bases with no gene match: 5. Per germline, CDR1 SGHKS and CDR2 YYEKEE (reference sequence). The CDR3 protein is CASSTRTSATDTQYF. CDR3 nucleotides: TGTGCCAGCAGCACCCGGACTAGCGCCACAGATACGCAGTATTTT.

The V call is TRBV27, the J call TRBJ2-7, with 7 nucleotides matching TRBD1. CDR3 length: 13 amino acids. Germline V gives CDR1 MNHEY, CDR2 SMNVEV (reference sequence). The V and J ends lost 6 bases and 13 bases, in that order; junction bases with no gene match: 15. CDR3 nucleotide sequence: TGTGCCAGCAGACCTAAAGCGGACAGGCTCTCTTACTTC. Its translation: CASRPKADRLSYF.

This clonotype has a handful of counts. This chain joins TRBV7-2 and TRBJ2-1; D is perhaps TRBD2 (5 bases). The CDR3 totals 13 residues. Germline loops: CDR1 SGHTA, CDR2 FQGNSA. V was pared by 3 bases and J by 9 bases, with 12 bases between. The CDR3 region has the DNA TGTGCCAGCAGCTTTGCGTACAGCGGTGAGCAGTTCTTC. Protein: CASSFAYSGEQFF.

V usage is TRBV29-1 and J usage is TRBJ2-1, with 13 bases that match TRBD2. Germline V gene sequence: CDR1 SQVTM, CDR2 ANQGSEA. This CDR3 has 13 residues. The ends lost 6 bases at V and 9 bases at J; junction bases unmatched: 5. The CDR3 bases are TGCAGCGTGGGGACTAGCGGGAACGTTGAGCAGTTCTTC. Protein product: CSVGTSGNVEQFF.

This clonotype appeared a few times. The chain carries TRBV5-1 and TRBJ2-3; 7 positions agree with TRBD2. The V gene end was trimmed by 2 bases and the J gene end by 2 bases; junction bases not matched to a gene: 8. From germline, CDR1 is SGHRS and CDR2 YFSETQ. The CDR3 extends over 16 amino acids. The DNA for the CDR3 is TGCGCCAGCAGCTTAATCGGCGGGGGTGTCACAGATACGCAGTATTTT. Translating gives CASSLIGGGVTDTQYF.

Ten or more counts support this clonotype. The chain uses TRBV12-3 or TRBV12-4 and TRBJ2-3; 8 bases match TRBD2. The CDR3 consists of 15 residues. V dropped 6 bases and J dropped 1; count of bases not matched to a gene: 6. CDR3 region: CASSVRRGGTDTQYF. For the CDR3, the DNA is TGTGCCAGCAGCGTGAGGCGGGGGGGCACAGATACGCAGTATTTT.

This clonotype showed up just a few times. This rearrangement joins TRBV10-3 to TRBJ2-3; TRBD2 matches 13 bases. CDR1 is ENHRY, CDR2 SYGVKD, per germline. J lost 4 bases, V lost 11 bases, and 12 bases had no gene match. This CDR3 is 16 amino acids long. CDR3 residues: CAASPGTSGTADTQYF. In DNA form, the CDR3 reads TGTGCCGCGAGTCCCGGGACTAGCGGGACGGCAGATACGCAGTATTTT.

V is TRBV7-2 and J is TRBJ1-5; 7 bases agree with TRBD1. Per the germline V gene, CDR1 is SGHTA and CDR2 is FQGNSA. J gave up 4 bases and V 5 bases, and 8 bases lay outside the gene matches. The length of the CDR3 is 15 residues. This CDR3 is CASSRGDSENQPQHF. In DNA form, the CDR3 reads TGTGCCAGCAGCCGAGGGGACAGTGAGAATCAGCCCCAGCATTTT.

This chain joins TRBV5-1 and TRBJ2-7, with TRBD2 matching 7 bases. The V gene end was trimmed by 2 bases and the J gene end by 2 bases; junction bases not matched to a gene: 4. Per the germline V gene, CDR1 is SGHRS and CDR2 is YFSETQ. The length of the CDR3 is 14 residues. CDR3 sequence: CASSFRGGTYEQYF. The DNA of the CDR3 is TGCGCCAGCAGCTTTCGCGGGGGTACCTACGAGCAGTACTTC.

This clonotype was observed many times. This chain joins TRBV5-1 and TRBJ2-1; 7 positions agree with TRBD1. V gave up 2 bases and J gave up 8 bases; unmatched junction bases: 7. The CDR3 is 14 residues long. Germline CDR1 is SGHRS and CDR2 is YFSETQ. DNA of the CDR3: TGCGCCAGCAGCTTCCCCGAGGGGGCCCATGAGCAGTTCTTC. It encodes CASSFPEGAHEQFF.

This clonotype occurred a few times. The chain couples TRBV20-1 to TRBJ1-4; D might be TRBD1 (5 bases). The ends were cut back, 5 bases at V and 7 bases at J, with 11 bases in the middle. This CDR3 spans 12 amino acids. Germline loops: CDR1 DFQATT, CDR2 SNEGSKA (reference sequence). CDR3 in amino acids: CSARGGAEKLFF. CDR3 sequence (DNA): TGCAGTGCTCGGGGGGGAGCTGAAAAACTGTTTTTT.

This clonotype was picked up many times. The CDR3: CASRRDSTNEKLFF. The CDR3 nucleotides read TGCGCCAGCAGGCGGGACAGCACGAATGAAAAACTGTTTTTT. The chain has TRBV5-1 and TRBJ1-4; 7 bases fit TRBD1. This CDR3 has 14 residues. With V trimmed by 5 bases and J by 5 bases, 6 bases remained unmatched. Germline V gene lookup returns CDR1 SGHRS and CDR2 YFSETQ.

The chain recombines TRBV6-1 with TRBJ1-1, with D maybe TRBD1 (5 bases). CDR3 size: 13 residues. With 4 bases removed from V and 4 bases from J, the gap between germline ends came to 10 bases. Germline loops: CDR1 MNHNS, CDR2 SASEGT. The CDR3 sequence is CASSGQPGTEAFF. Written as DNA, the CDR3 is TGTGCCAGCAGTGGACAGCCGGGCACTGAAGCTTTCTTT.

This clonotype has more than one count but fewer than ten. The J gene is TRBJ2-3, the V gene TRBV20-1; D uncertain. Germline CDR1 DFQATT, CDR2 SNEGSKA (reference sequence). The CDR3 totals 14 residues. Trimming left V 1 base short and J 6 bases short, with 14 bases between. CDR3 in amino acids: CSARGIAGRDTQYF. The CDR3 DNA reads TGCAGTGCTAGAGGCATAGCCGGCCGGGATACGCAGTATTTT.

This clonotype was counted only a few times. The rearrangement uses TRBV20-1 and TRBJ1-1, with TRBD1 matching 10 bases. With V trimmed by 6 bases and J by 4 bases, 5 bases remained unmatched. The CDR3 is 13 amino acids. Germline-derived CDR1 and CDR2 are DFQATT and SNEGSKA (reference sequence). The CDR3 DNA reads as TGCAGTGCCATCAGGACAGGGGGCACTGAAGCTTTCTTT. As protein: CSAIRTGGTEAFF.

This clonotype was seen once. As DNA, the CDR3 is TGTGCCAGCAGCCATCGGTTGGGTGAGCAGTTCTTC. It yields the protein CASSHRLGEQFF. V is TRBV14 and J is TRBJ2-1, with D uncertain. Trimming left V 3 bases short and J 9 bases short, with 9 bases between. Germline CDR1 reads SGHDN; CDR2 reads FVKESK. The CDR3 runs to 12 residues.

This chain uses TRBV6-5 with TRBJ2-3, with no clear D. In germline, CDR1 is MNHEY, CDR2 SVGAGI. With 7 bases removed from V and 6 bases from J, the gap between germline ends came to 11 bases. The CDR3 has 12 residues. DNA for the CDR3: TGTGCCAGCAATGCGGCCGGGGATACGCAGTATTTT. It codes for CASNAAGDTQYF.

As regards this clonotype: The conserved closing phenylalanine or tryptophan is absent in this CDR3, likely reflecting a read error. The chain carries TRBV12-3 or TRBV12-4 and TRBJ2-1; D remains unclear. V lost 4 bases, J lost 9 bases, and 7 bases lay in between. This CDR3 region has 11 residues. CDR3 nucleotide sequence: TGTGCCAGCAGTTCCACCGGTGAGCAGTTCTTA. Protein product: CASSSTGEQFL.

This clonotype was detected a few times. V and J are TRBV20-1 and TRBJ1-2; the match to TRBD1 covers 10 bases. Germline V gene data show CDR1 as DFQATT and CDR2 as SNEGSKA (reference sequence). V shed 2 bases and J 0 bases; nucleotides not matched to a gene: 12. CDR3 length: 18 amino acids. CDR3 sequence reads: CSARSPRTGGRSNYGYTF. In nucleotides, the CDR3 is TGCAGTGCTAGATCCCCACGGACAGGGGGAAGGTCTAACTATGGCTACACCTTC.

This CDR3 reads CASSPQNRGSDGYTF. DNA for the CDR3: TGTGCCAGCAGCCCGCAGAACAGGGGTTCCGATGGCTACACCTTC. The J gene is TRBJ1-2, the V gene TRBV7-2; 7 bases are a match to TRBD1. This CDR3 spans 15 amino acids. In germline, CDR1 is SGHTA, CDR2 FQGNSA. Trimming cost V 5 bases and J 6 bases; bases outside gene matches: 12.

Only a few counts were recorded for this clonotype. The V call is TRBV15, the J call TRBJ2-7, with D perhaps matching TRBD1 (5 bases). Germline V gives CDR1 LNHNV, CDR2 YYDKDF (reference sequence). The ends were cut back, 0 bases at V and 6 bases at J, with 9 bases in the middle. The CDR3 is made up of 13 amino acids. The CDR3 sequence is CATSREGTGEQYF. The CDR3 DNA reads TGTGCCACCAGCAGAGAAGGTACAGGCGAGCAGTACTTC.

This clonotype was counted between two and nine times. The chain employs TRBV20-1 and TRBJ1-5; D remains ambiguous. The V gene lost 0 bases and the J gene lost 6 bases, with 9 bases spanning the gap. Germline assignment: CDR1 DFQATT and CDR2 SNEGSKA (reference sequence). The CDR3 consists of 13 residues. DNA for the CDR3: TGCAGTGCTAGAGATCGTGACCTTCAGCCCCAGCATTTT. Translated, it gives CSARDRDLQPQHF.

In this sample, this clonotype turned up a few times. This chain uses TRBV14 with TRBJ2-5; D is undetermined. The CDR3 spans 13 residues. CDR1 and CDR2 from the germline V gene are SGHDN and FVKESK. Trimming removed 4 bases at V and 5 bases at J, with 11 bases between. The CDR3 region is CASSPFLGETQYF. CDR3 DNA: TGTGCCAGCAGCCCTTTCCTGGGCGAGACCCAGTACTTC.